A single sample gave rise to the 3 T cell receptor beta chains below, sequenced in a study of beta chain features in type 1 diabetes. The authors reverse transcribed all of the isolated RNA, so sequencing captured expressed TCRB transcripts. Data came from immunoSEQ multiplex PCR; TCRdb stores just in-frame clones and leaves some out. The sample lists 200,000 to 300,000 clones, around 65% seen once, with around 0.057% in the top ten. Sequencing input: naive CD4+ T cells from blood. The receptors were sampled from a man in his thirties or forties in good health.

This clone has just one count. The J gene is TRBJ1-2, the V gene TRBV25-1, with D perhaps matching TRBD1 (5 bases). The length of the CDR3 is 12 residues. In germline, CDR1 is MGHDK, CDR2 SYGVNS. Trimming took 2 bases from V and 9 from J, leaving 10 bases between them. The CDR3: CASSERGSSYTF. DNA for the CDR3: TGTGCCAGCAGTGAAAGGGGAAGCAGCTACACCTTC.

This chain joins TRBV23-1 and TRBJ2-7; D possibly corresponds to TRBD1 (6 bases). TRBV23-1 is classed as an ORF, of uncertain function. V was shortened by 6 bases and J by 2 bases, with 14 bases between the two germline ends. The CDR3 has 14 amino acids. CDR3 DNA: TGCGCCAGCAGCCTGTGGGGACATACCTACGAGCAGTACTTC. Protein: CASSLWGHTYEQYF.

V is TRBV7-2 and J is TRBJ2-5; no reliable D call. V lost 0 bases to trimming and J lost 5 bases, with 7 bases between them. The CDR3 is 13 amino acids. Germline V lookup: CDR1 SGHTA, CDR2 FQGNSA. CDR3 in amino acids: CASSLAKPETQYF. In DNA form, the CDR3 reads TGTGCCAGCAGCTTAGCGAAGCCGGAGACCCAGTACTTC.